This T cell receptor beta chain appears in the sequencing data of a study of neurological immune-mediated disorders. Libraries used 2 million unsorted PBMCs kept frozen in RNAlater. Germline loops: CDR1 DFQATT, CDR2 SNEGSKA (reference sequence). The CDR3 is 15 amino acids. V dropped 0 bases and J dropped 3; count of bases not matched to a gene: 3. Study-level findings and limits: HTLV-1-associated myelopathy displayed the greatest TCR clonal expansion, and multiple sclerosis exhibited the smallest, lower than that of healthy controls.

TCRdb fed the 5' RACE reads into MiXCR, producing one record per CDR3 protein. The sample yields tens of thousands of distinct CDR3 sequences, 10% to 15% seen once. This clonotype was picked up many times. Its target is unknown. The sequence came from a woman aged 55 to 70 with HTLV-1-associated myelopathy (HAM/TSP). Material for sequencing was PBMCs. The chain uses TRBV20-1 and TRBJ1-4; 8 bases line up with TRBD1. CDR3 sequence reads: CSARDLQGANEKLFF. CDR3 in DNA: TGCAGTGCTAGAGACCTACAGGGGGCTAATGAAAAACTGTTTTTT.